These T cell receptor beta chains were read from a single sample in a study of cytomegalovirus exposure and HLA in healthy donors. The protocol was immunoSEQ multiplex PCR, while the TCRdb copy is restricted to in-frame clones and leaves out a portion. The data hold 150,000 to 200,000 clones, with around 75% observed a single time. Source material: PBMCs. The receptor source for this set is a woman in her 30s in good health and CMV-seropositive. The CDR3 runs from the conserved cysteine through the conserved F or W. The D gene is left open where the match is weak. Clone size is not always given. Where it is, it says once, few, many or a class for expanded clones.

v_gene	d_gene	abundance	j_gene	CDR3nt	CDR3aa
TRBV7-9	NA	NA	TRBJ1-4	TGTTCCAGCAGCTCAATTGCGGGACGGGAAAAACTGTTTTTT	CSSSSIAGREKLFF
TRBV5-6	NA	NA	TRBJ1-6	TGTGCCAGCAGCTTGGGGGCCGATAATTCACCCCTCCACTTT	CASSLGADNSPLHF
TRBV9	NA	NA	TRBJ2-1	TGTGCCAGCAGCCCTCGCGGGATGTCCTACAATGAGCAGTTCTTC	CASSPRGMSYNEQFF
TRBV27	NA	NA	TRBJ2-7	TGTGCCAGCAAGGACTTCTACGAGCAGTACTTC	CASKDFYEQYF
TRBV9	NA	NA	TRBJ2-3	TGTGCCAGCAGCGTAGCCGTTAGCACAGATACGCAGTATTTT	CASSVAVSTDTQYF
TRBV10-1	TRBD1	NA	TRBJ1-5	TGCGCCAGCAAGAACCGGGACAGGGTTTTCCAGCCCCAGCATTTT	CASKNRDRVFQPQHF
TRBV2	NA	once	TRBJ1-2	TGTGCCAGCAGAGGCAGGGTTAATGGCTACACCTTC	CASRGRVNGYTF
TRBV25-1	NA	NA	TRBJ1-2	TGTGCCAGCAGTGAATTTGGGGCTGACTATGGCTACACCTTC	CASSEFGADYGYTF
TRBV5-8	TRBD1	NA	TRBJ2-3	TGTGCCAGCAGTTGGGGACAGGGGGAGGCAGATACGCAGTATTTT	CASSWGQGEADTQYF
TRBV2	TRBD1	NA	TRBJ2-7	TGTGCCAGCAAGAGGGCATGGACAGGGGTAAATGAGCAGTACTTC	CASKRAWTGVNEQYF
TRBV15	TRBD2	NA	TRBJ2-5	TGTGCCACCAGCAGAGGACTAGCGGGAGAGACCCAGTACTTC	CATSRGLAGETQYF
TRBV5-1	NA	NA	TRBJ1-1	TGCGCCAGCAGCGCCGGACTTATCCCCCTTGAAGCTTTCTTT	CASSAGLIPLEAFF
TRBV5-4	NA	few	TRBJ1-1	TGTGCCAGCAGCACAGCCACAGGGAGAACTGAAGCTTTCTTT	CASSTATGRTEAFF
TRBV7-2	NA	NA	TRBJ2-1	TGTGCCAGCAGTCCTACAGGTAGTCCATACAATGAGCAGTTCTTC	CASSPTGSPYNEQFF
TRBV28	NA	NA	TRBJ2-7	TGTGCCAGCAGTGTCCCCAATTCCGAGCAGTACTTC	CASSVPNSEQYF
TRBV20-1	NA	once	TRBJ2-7	TGCAGCTCTAGGGGCATCCGATCACAGTACTTC	CSSRGIRSQYF
TRBV9	NA	NA	TRBJ2-3	TGTGCCAGCAGCGTACGGACTAGCACAGATACGCAGTATTTT	CASSVRTSTDTQYF
TRBV6-1	NA	NA	TRBJ1-2	TGTGCCAGCAGTGAAGGTCATTCGGACTACTATGGCTACACCTTC	CASSEGHSDYYGYTF
TRBV6-5	NA	once	TRBJ1-1	TGTGCCAGCAGTCCCCGGGGGACCTACACTGAAGCTTTCTTT	CASSPRGTYTEAFF
TRBV4-1	NA	NA	TRBJ1-2	TGCGCCAGCAGCCAAGGAATGAGGGATCCCGGCTACACCTTC	CASSQGMRDPGYTF
TRBV9	TRBD2	NA	TRBJ2-3	TGTGCCAGCAGCGTATTGGGGGGTGCGGGAGGTGGCACAGATACGCAGTATTTT	CASSVLGGAGGGTDTQYF
TRBV27	TRBD2	few	TRBJ2-3	TGTGCCAGCAGTTTACGAGATAGCGGGAAGACAGATACGCAGTATTTT	CASSLRDSGKTDTQYF
TRBV7-9	TRBD2	NA	TRBJ2-1	TGTGCCAGCAGCTGGATAGCGGGAGGGCCATACAATGAGCAGTTCTTC	CASSWIAGGPYNEQFF
TRBV6-6	NA	NA	TRBJ2-5	TGTGCCAGCGCACCTCCAGGGTTTCAAGAGACCCAGTACTTC	CASAPPGFQETQYF
TRBV2	TRBD2	NA	TRBJ2-7	TGTGCCAGCTCTAGCGGGAGGGCCAGAGAGCAGTACTTC	CASSSGRAREQYF
TRBV7-2	NA	NA	TRBJ2-5	TGTGCCAGCAGCCCGGGGCAGGGGGGCGAGACCCAGTACTTC	CASSPGQGGETQYF
TRBV9	TRBD1	once	TRBJ2-1	TGTGCCAGCAGCGCCCGCAGTGGACAGGGCCATGAGCAGTTCTTC	CASSARSGQGHEQFF
TRBV28	NA	NA	TRBJ2-7	TGTGCCAGCAGTTTTGCCCGAGGAGGTAGCTACGAGCAGTACTTC	CASSFARGGSYEQYF
TRBV13	NA	NA	TRBJ2-1	TGTGCCAGCAGCTTCCGGCTACCTAGCTCCTACAATGAGCAGTTCTTC	CASSFRLPSSYNEQFF
TRBV5-1	TRBD1	NA	TRBJ2-2	TGCGCCAGCAACCAAGGGGGAGTCAGGACAGGGGTATCCGGGGAGCTGTTTTTT	CASNQGGVRTGVSGELFF
TRBV29-1	NA	NA	TRBJ2-1	TGCAGCGTTGAAGATTGGGGGGGCTCCGACAATGAGCAGTTCTTC	CSVEDWGGSDNEQFF
TRBV5-1	TRBD2	once	TRBJ2-3	TGCGCCAGCAGCACGGGACTAGCGGGAGGGCCATGGTTAGATACGCAGTATTTT	CASSTGLAGGPWLDTQYF
TRBV28	NA	once	TRBJ1-2	TGTGCCAGCACCCAACCTGAACTATGGCGTGGCTACACCTTC	CASTQPELWRGYTF
TRBV6-5	TRBD1	NA	TRBJ1-3	TGTGCCAGCAGCAGGGGGATCTCTGGAAACACCATATATTTT	CASSRGISGNTIYF
TRBV18	NA	NA	TRBJ2-3	TGTGCCAGCTCACCAGCGGATACGCAGTATTTT	CASSPADTQYF
TRBV27	NA	NA	TRBJ1-1	TGTGCCAGCTCGGGGGTGAACACTGAAGCTTTCTTT	CASSGVNTEAFF
TRBV5-5	NA	NA	TRBJ2-7	TGTGCCAGCAGCTTGGCTAGGAACGAGCAGTACTTC	CASSLARNEQYF
TRBV19	NA	NA	TRBJ1-5	TGTGCCAGTACCTCGGACTCATGGGGTCAGCCCCAGCATTTT	CASTSDSWGQPQHF
TRBV5-1	TRBD1	once	TRBJ2-1	TGCGCCAGCAGCTTGGGGGACAGAAATGAGCAGTTCTTC	CASSLGDRNEQFF
TRBV2	TRBD2	NA	TRBJ2-7	TGTGCCAGCAGTGAAGGAGCGGGAGAGCTCTACGAGCAGTACTTC	CASSEGAGELYEQYF
TRBV18	NA	few	TRBJ2-3	TGTGCCAGCTCACCCGCGGTGTCAGATACGCAGTATTTT	CASSPAVSDTQYF
TRBV9	NA	NA	TRBJ1-1	TGTGCCAGCAGCGTCGAGGGGGGGTATCTGGACGCTGAAGCTTTCTTT	CASSVEGGYLDAEAFF
TRBV10-3	NA	NA	TRBJ1-6	TGTGGAACACGGGGCTCCTATAATTCACCCCTCCACTTT	CGTRGSYNSPLHF
TRBV6-1	TRBD1	NA	TRBJ1-5	TGTGCCAGCACCGGACAGGGTGGTAGTCAGCCCCAGCATTTT	CASTGQGGSQPQHF
TRBV13	TRBD2	NA	TRBJ2-7	TGTGCCAGCAGCTCCGGGACTAGCGGGGGGGCCTTGGGCGAGCAGTACTTC	CASSSGTSGGALGEQYF
TRBV5-8	TRBD1	NA	TRBJ1-3	TGTGCCAGCAGAGGTCAGGGGGGTGGAAACACCATATATTTT	CASRGQGGGNTIYF